Following are 31 T cell receptor beta chains from one sample sequenced in a study of cytomegalovirus exposure and HLA in healthy donors. PCR amplification relied on 60 Vbeta primers (plus 13 Jbeta primers). Sequenced by immunoSEQ multiplex PCR; TCRdb stores in-frame clones only, minus some. The sample gives over 50,000 clones, about 90% of which show up once; more than 1.3% is in the top ten. Specimen: PBMCs. The receptors here all came from a man aged 25 to 40 in good health and CMV-seropositive.

This clone appeared once. This chain links TRBV6-1 with TRBJ1-3; D unclear. Looked up from germline, CDR1 is MNHNS and CDR2 is SASEGT. V gave up 8 bases and J gave up 9 bases, with 23 bases separating them. The CDR3 contains 15 residues. The DNA for the CDR3 is TGTGCCAGCTCCAACGGACTGACTCGTTTATTCACCATATATTTT. Translation: CASSNGLTRLFTIYF.

The chain carries TRBV29-1 and TRBJ2-3, with a weak D call TRBD1 (5 bases). V lost 7 bases, J lost 3 bases, and 17 bases lay in between. Germline V gene data show CDR1 as SQVTM and CDR2 as ANQGSEA. The CDR3 sequence is 14 residues long. The CDR3 coding sequence is TGCAGCGCTATAACAGGAATAAGGACAGATACGCAGTATTTT. Translating it yields CSAITGIRTDTQYF.

The CDR3 sequence is CASSPRLREQYF. CDR3 in DNA: TGTGCCAGCAGCCCTAGACTCCGCGAGCAGTACTTC. The chain links TRBV14 to TRBJ2-7; D remains ambiguous. The CDR3 totals 12 residues. The V gene lost 4 bases and the J gene lost 6 bases, with 10 bases spanning the gap. Germline CDR1 and CDR2: SGHDN and FVKESK.

The chain uses TRBV19 and TRBJ2-2, with D tentatively TRBD2 (7 bases). Germline V CDR1 and CDR2: LNHDA, SQIVND (reference sequence). The CDR3 length is 16 residues. Trimming took 6 bases from V and 1 from J, leaving 15 bases between them. In DNA, the CDR3 is TGTGCCAGTAGAGAGGGGGGAGGGCTGAACACCGGGGAGCTGTTTTTT. Amino acids: CASREGGGLNTGELFF.

J is TRBJ1-5 and V is TRBV4-3, with 7 bases identical to TRBD1. This CDR3 has 17 amino acids. Germline V gene lookup returns CDR1 LGHNA and CDR2 YSLEER. The V and J ends lost 3 bases and 1 base, in that order; junction bases with no gene match: 9. Here the CDR3 reads CASSHFRGGGSNQPQHF. CDR3 coding DNA: TGCGCCAGCAGCCATTTTAGAGGGGGCGGGAGCAATCAGCCCCAGCATTTT.

This clone is a singleton in its sample. V gene TRBV11-2 combines with J gene TRBJ1-1, with 8 bases identical to TRBD1. The V gene's germline CDR1 is SGHAT and CDR2 FQNNGV. J lost 5 bases, V lost 5 bases, and 13 bases had no gene match. This CDR3 is built from 16 residues. In nucleotides, the CDR3 is TGTGCCAGCAGCCTGGCAGGGGGCGTCTGGGGGACTGAAGCTTTCTTT. Protein sequence: CASSLAGGVWGTEAFF.

This chain joins TRBV4-1 and TRBJ1-2; 10 positions match TRBD1. Trimming removed 1 base from V and 7 bases from J; junction bases left unmatched: 3. This CDR3 comprises 14 residues. The germline V gene encodes CDR1 MGHRA and CDR2 YSYEKL. CDR3 residues: CASSQAGTGVGYTF. DNA of the CDR3: TGCGCCAGCAGCCAAGCGGGGACAGGGGTTGGCTACACCTTC.

The chain joins TRBV7-2 to TRBJ1-2; D ambiguous. The CDR3 has 16 amino acids. Germline-derived CDR1 and CDR2 are SGHTA and FQGNSA. V dropped 1 base and J dropped 3 bases, with 15 bases sitting between them. CDR3 in DNA: TGTGCCAGCAGCTTAGGAGCTGCGGAACCTTACTATGGCTACACCTTC. It translates to CASSLGAAEPYYGYTF.

V is TRBV11-3 and J is TRBJ2-2; possibly TRBD2 for D (6 bases). Germline CDR1 and CDR2: SGHNT and YENEEA. The V end was cut by 3 bases, the J end by 4 bases, with 18 bases between. CDR3 length: 17 amino acids. Written as DNA, the CDR3 is TGTGCCAGCAGCTTCACGATTTTCACCGGGGGCACCGGGGAGCTGTTTTTT. Its translation: CASSFTIFTGGTGELFF.

The chain has TRBV5-1 and TRBJ1-1, with 8 positions matching TRBD1. The CDR3 totals 16 residues. Germline lookup yields CDR1 SGHRS and CDR2 YFSETQ. Trimming at V came to 4 bases and at J to 5 bases, leaving 13 bases not matched to a gene. The CDR3 reads CASSPHPDRVETEAFF. The CDR3 nucleotides are TGCGCCAGCAGCCCTCATCCGGACAGGGTGGAAACTGAAGCTTTCTTT.

This chain joins TRBV23-1 and TRBJ1-1; D is uncertain. TRBV23-1 is designated an ORF whose function remains uncertain. Trimming cost V 4 bases and J 1 base, with 10 bases left between them. CDR3 length: 14 amino acids. The CDR3 bases are TGCGCCAGCAGTCGCGGTGACTCGAACACTGAAGCTTTCTTT. This translates into CASSRGDSNTEAFF.

The chain couples TRBV7-9 to TRBJ2-7; D perhaps matches TRBD2 (7 bases). The CDR3 length is 19 residues. V was cut by 3 bases and J by 5 bases, with 29 bases left in between. Germline V gene lookup returns CDR1 SEHNR and CDR2 FQNEAQ (reference sequence). The DNA for the CDR3 is TGTGCCAGCAGCTTGGGACGTGGACTGCAAGGGGGGGGGTCTCACGAGCAGTACTTC. Translated, it gives CASSLGRGLQGGGSHEQYF.

The J gene is TRBJ2-1, the V gene TRBV6-5, with 15 positions matching TRBD2. Germline V gene sequence: CDR1 MNHEY, CDR2 SVGAGI. V was pared by 2 bases and J by 7 bases, with 3 bases of the junction left unmatched. This CDR3 region has 16 residues. Written as DNA, the CDR3 is TGTGCCAGCAGTTACCCAGGGACTAGCGGGGGGAATGAGCAGTTCTTC. Translating gives CASSYPGTSGGNEQFF.

The chain has TRBV10-1 and TRBJ2-2; 8 bases are shared with TRBD2. Germline-derived CDR1 and CDR2 are WNHNN and SYGVQD (reference sequence). The V segment lost 5 bases and the J segment 4 bases; nucleotides outside the gene matches: 0. The CDR3 has 13 residues. As DNA, the CDR3 is TGCGCCAGCAGTACTAGCGGCACCGGGGAGCTGTTTTTT. This gives the protein CASSTSGTGELFF.

The chain uses TRBV11-3 and TRBJ2-1; D is ambiguous. V gave up 0 bases and J gave up 5 bases, with 8 bases separating them. Per the germline V gene, CDR1 is SGHNT and CDR2 is YENEEA. The CDR3 has 14 amino acids. The CDR3 bases are TGTGCCAGCAGCTTAGATCCGTCAGACAATGAGCAGTTCTTC. This codes for CASSLDPSDNEQFF.

V and J are TRBV19 and TRBJ1-5, with D maybe TRBD1 (6 bases). This CDR3 is built from 15 residues. Germline loops: CDR1 LNHDA, CDR2 SQIVND (reference sequence). V lost 5 bases and J lost 6, with 17 bases in between. The CDR3 DNA follows: TGTGCCAGTAGTCCGAACAGGGAGCCAGGTCAGCCCCAGCATTTT. It is translated as CASSPNREPGQPQHF. The complete variable domain, with remaining parts taken from reference TRBV19 and TRBJ1-5, reads DGGITQSPKYLFRKEGQNVTLSCEQNLNHDAMYWYRQDPGQGLRLIYYSQIVNDFQKGDIAEGYSVSREKKESFPLTVTSAQKNPTAFYLCASSPNREPGQPQHFGDGTRLSIL.

The chain carries TRBV5-1 and TRBJ2-7, with TRBD1 identical over 10 bases. J lost 3 bases, V lost 0 bases, and 3 bases had no gene match. CDR1 SGHRS and CDR2 YFSETQ come from the germline V gene. The CDR3 covers 15 residues. For the CDR3, the DNA is TGCGCCAGCAGCTTGGGACAGGGGGCGGACTACGAGCAGTACTTC. Protein: CASSLGQGADYEQYF.

In DNA, the CDR3 is TGTGCCAGTAGTATAGGTTCGCAGGGGCTCTACGAGCAGTACTTC. Its translation: CASSIGSQGLYEQYF. The chain combines TRBV19 with TRBJ2-5; a weak D match, TRBD1 (6 bases). The better agreement between TRBJ2-7 and the DNA end casts doubt on the J call. The CDR3 consists of 15 residues. The germline V gene encodes CDR1 LNHDA and CDR2 SQIVND (reference sequence).

Points on this clone: The junction departs from germline at one end; a sequencing error may be responsible. The V call is TRBV4-1, the J call TRBJ2-2; D may be TRBD2 (5 bases). The CDR3 sequence is 16 residues long. Germline assignment: CDR1 MGHRA and CDR2 YSYEKL. The CDR3 DNA reads TGCGCCAGCAGCAAAGATGTCGGGGCGAACACCGGGGAGCTGTTTTTT. Translating gives CASSKDVGANTGELFF.

In DNA form, the CDR3 reads TGTGCCATCAGTGATAGGAGGGAGAAGGGGTATGAGCAGTTCTTC. Protein sequence: CAISDRREKGYEQFF. The chain has TRBV10-3 and TRBJ2-1, with a possible D match to TRBD2 (6 bases). The CDR3 covers 15 residues. V was clipped by 3 bases and J by 8 bases, with 17 bases between them. Germline V gene data show CDR1 as ENHRY and CDR2 as SYGVKD.

The CDR3 DNA reads TGTGCCAGCAGCTCCACAACAATAGATACGCAGTATTTT. This gives the protein CASSSTTIDTQYF. The chain carries TRBV13 and TRBJ2-3; D is uncertain. The CDR3 contains 13 residues. Trimming pared 4 bases from V and 5 bases from J, leaving 10 bases between. Germline V gives CDR1 PRHDT, CDR2 FYEKMQ (reference sequence).

The V call is TRBV18, the J call TRBJ1-6, with a tentative D call TRBD1 (5 bases). The CDR3 covers 16 residues. CDR1 is KGHSH, CDR2 LQKENI, per germline. V dropped 5 bases and J dropped 10 bases, with 21 bases sitting between them. The CDR3 is CASSEGTSGTSSPLHF. The CDR3 nucleotides read TGTGCCAGCTCAGAGGGGACTTCGGGAACGTCCTCACCCCTCCACTTT.

This clone was found once. One end of the junction varies from germline; a read error may be responsible. The rearrangement uses TRBV7-9 and TRBJ2-7; 9 bases line up with TRBD2. Germline V gene lookup returns CDR1 SEHNR and CDR2 FQNEAQ (reference sequence). The CDR3 contains 17 residues. The CDR3 bases are TGTTCCAGCAGTCTAACCCCCCCAGCGGGAGGCGACTACGAGCAGTACTTC. Protein product: CSSSLTPPAGGDYEQYF.

This clone was seen a single time. The chain couples TRBV29-1 to TRBJ1-3; possibly TRBD1 for D (5 bases). Per the germline V gene, CDR1 is SQVTM and CDR2 is ANQGSEA. The CDR3 is made up of 15 amino acids. Deletions cut 5 bases from V and 4 bases from J, with 18 bases between. CDR3: CSVWDSGPGGNTIYF. The CDR3 DNA sequence: TGCAGCGTTTGGGACTCCGGGCCGGGAGGAAACACCATATATTTT.

The rearrangement uses TRBV5-5 and TRBJ2-7; 8 positions match TRBD1. Looked up from germline, CDR1 is SGHKS and CDR2 is YYEKEE (reference sequence). The V segment lost 1 base and the J segment 5 bases; nucleotides outside the gene matches: 8. The CDR3 loop spans 15 amino acids. The CDR3 nucleotides read TGTGCCAGCAGCTTGCCGCAGGGGGCACGGAACGAGCAGTACTTC. Amino acid sequence: CASSLPQGARNEQYF.

The V and J genes are TRBV27 and TRBJ1-1; D not certain. The CDR3 contains 14 residues. Between the trimmed V and J ends, which lost 1 base and 0 bases, there was a span of 6 bases. CDR1 and CDR2 (germline): MNHEY, SMNVEV (reference sequence). The CDR3 reads CASSLWAMNTEAFF. CDR3 nucleotides: TGTGCCAGCAGTTTATGGGCCATGAACACTGAAGCTTTCTTT.

The chain joins TRBV20-1 to TRBJ2-7; D unclear. The V gene's germline CDR1 is DFQATT and CDR2 SNEGSKA (reference sequence). This CDR3 is built from 11 residues. Trimming shortened V by 5 bases and J by 5 bases, and 10 bases separated the two germline ends. The CDR3 nucleotides read TGCAGTGCTTCTCCGAGAGACGAGCAGTACTTC. Translation: CSASPRDEQYF.

In regard to this clone: The same CDR3 is also encoded by other DNA sequences in this sample. The gene calls are TRBV29-1 and TRBJ1-2, with D possibly TRBD1 on 5 matching bases. The CDR3 spans 12 residues. The germline V and J ends were trimmed by 5 bases and 3 bases, with 10 bases remaining between them. Looked up from germline, CDR1 is SQVTM and CDR2 is ANQGSEA. The CDR3 DNA follows: TGCAGCGTTCTGACGGGGGACTATGGCTACACCTTC. Translated: CSVLTGDYGYTF.

Only one count was recorded for this clone. The V gene is TRBV14, the J gene TRBJ2-2; TRBD1 might be the D (6 bases). The CDR3 length is 17 residues. Between the trimmed V and J ends, which lost 2 bases and 1 base, there was a span of 14 bases. The V gene's germline CDR1 is SGHDN and CDR2 FVKESK. The CDR3 nucleotides read TGTGCCAGCAGCCAAAACCTGCGGACAGTGAACACCGGGGAGCTGTTTTTT. This translates into CASSQNLRTVNTGELFF. Using reference TRBV14 and TRBJ2-2 for the parts outside the CDR3, the full variable domain is EAGVTQFPSHSVIEKGQTVTLRCDPISGHDNLYWYRRVMGKEIKFLLHFVKESKQDESGMPNNRFLAERTGGTYSTLKVQPAELEDSGVYFCASSQNLRTVNTGELFFGEGSRLTVL.

The V call is TRBV6-1, the J call TRBJ2-3, with 7 bases identical to TRBD2. V lost 2 bases to trimming and J lost 4 bases; unmatched junction nucleotides: 9. This CDR3 contains 16 residues. Germline lookup yields CDR1 MNHNS and CDR2 SASEGT. The CDR3 DNA reads TGTGCCAGCAGTGAAAATCCGGGAGGAGCCCCAGATACGCAGTATTTT. Protein sequence: CASSENPGGAPDTQYF.

The J gene is TRBJ2-3, the V gene TRBV7-2, with TRBD1 matching over 7 bases. Trimming at V came to 1 base and at J to 5 bases, leaving 6 bases not matched to a gene. Germline V gene lookup returns CDR1 SGHTA and CDR2 FQGNSA. The length of the CDR3 is 15 residues. In DNA, the CDR3 is TGTGCCAGCAGCTTAGAAGGGGGCGAAAAAGATACGCAGTATTTT. Translation gives CASSLEGGEKDTQYF.